This TCR beta chain was obtained from a study of human T cells and chemical hapten exposure. TCRdb analysed the RACE reads with MiXCR anew, one entry per CDR3 protein. The data hold some 62,000 distinct CDR3 sequences, with more than 9.5% observed a single time. With regard to this clonotype: No antigen is known for it.

The V segment lost 5 bases and the J segment 2 bases; nucleotides outside the gene matches: 11. CDR3 size: 17 residues. Germline V lookup: CDR1 SGHAT, CDR2 FQNNGV. Study-wide points: Controls had significantly fewer large CDR3 similarity clusters than were formed by expanded TCRs.

Time point noted: patch test 3, about 24 weeks after DPC sensitization. Sample treatment: therapeutic diphenylcyclopropenone sensitization with weekly scalp DPC. This TCR derives from a woman aged 25 to 39 with alopecia areata. Some clones in this sample may be carry-over from other donors' samples. Sequences were derived from whole blood, sampled in connection with sensitization to the hapten diphenylcyclopropenone (DPC). The V call is TRBV11-2, the J call TRBJ2-1; 8 positions match TRBD1. CDR3 amino acids: CASSPRTGSSPYNEQFF. In DNA, the CDR3 is TGTGCCAGCAGCCCGAGGACAGGGAGTTCCCCCTACAATGAGCAGTTCTTC.